A single sample is the source of the 25 T cell receptor beta chains below, sequenced in a study of cytomegalovirus exposure and HLA in healthy donors (dated by TCRdb to 2016 to 2017). Library method: the immunoSEQ multiplex PCR assay. The multiplex PCR relied on a mix of 60 forward primers for TCR Vbeta segments and 13 reverse primers for TCR Jbeta segments. TCRdb took over this immuneACCESS table, retaining in-frame rearrangements with V and J assigned. Such tables are incomplete; in checked studies, under half of the missing clones stem from an unresolved V gene, and the remainder is unexplained. The sample includes about 120,000 clones, with roughly 65% observed a single time. Of the sample, about 9.1% is held by the ten largest clones. Specimen: PBMCs. The receptors were gathered from a man aged 40-49 years in good health and CMV-seropositive.

Only a few counts were recorded for this clone. This chain links TRBV9 with TRBJ2-3, with D possibly matching TRBD1 (6 bases). The germline V gene encodes CDR1 SGDLS and CDR2 YYNGEE. The V end was cut by 3 bases, the J end by 0 bases, with 11 bases between. The CDR3 contains 15 residues. CDR3 in amino acids: CASSDGQTSTDTQYF. The CDR3 nucleotides read TGTGCCAGCAGCGACGGACAGACTAGCACAGATACGCAGTATTTT.

The table lists this clone with a few counts. This chain uses TRBV5-1 with TRBJ1-2, with D perhaps TRBD1 (5 bases). CDR1 is SGHRS, CDR2 YFSETQ, per germline. The ends were cut back, 4 bases at V and 4 bases at J, with 14 bases in the middle. The CDR3 totals 14 residues. CDR3 in amino acids: CASSLDDSRYGYTF. The CDR3 bases are TGCGCCAGCAGCCTGGATGACAGCCGCTATGGCTACACCTTC.

The chain recombines TRBV7-8 with TRBJ2-1, with 10 bases matching TRBD2. The germline V gene encodes CDR1 SGHVS and CDR2 FQNEAQ. The CDR3 is made up of 15 amino acids. Trimming cost V 1 base and J 10 bases; bases outside gene matches: 7. The CDR3 nucleotides are TGTGCCAGCAGCTTAGATGCTAGCGGGAGAGGAGAGCAGTTCTTC. Amino acids: CASSLDASGRGEQFF.

The V and J genes are TRBV5-8 and TRBJ2-5; TRBD2 aligns across 7 bases. Germline values: CDR1 SGHTS, CDR2 YDEGEE. V trimming: 0 bases; J trimming: 5 bases; junction bases outside the gene matches: 7. CDR3 size: 15 residues. CDR3 sequence (DNA): TGTGCCAGCAGCTTGGCCGGGGGGTTTGGGGAGACCCAGTACTTC. This codes for CASSLAGGFGETQYF.

V gene TRBV2 combines with J gene TRBJ1-6; D possibly corresponds to TRBD1 (5 bases). The germline V gene has CDR1 SNHLY and CDR2 FYNNEI. V was clipped by 6 bases and J by 3 bases, with 6 bases between them. The CDR3 contains 13 residues. CDR3 in DNA: TGTGCCAGCAGCGACAGCTATAATTCACCCCTCCACTTT. This codes for CASSDSYNSPLHF.

This clone was detected once. The J gene is TRBJ1-1, the V gene TRBV2; 7 nucleotides agree with TRBD1. The V gene's germline CDR1 is SNHLY and CDR2 FYNNEI. This CDR3 region has 14 residues. V gave up 5 bases and J gave up 1 base; unmatched junction bases: 4. CDR3 sequence reads: CASSLTGRNTEAFF. In DNA, the CDR3 is TGTGCCAGCAGTCTGACAGGGAGGAACACTGAAGCTTTCTTT. The full variable domain, its missing parts supplied by reference TRBV2 and TRBJ1-1, is EPEVTQTPSHQVTQMGQEVILRCVPISNHLYFYWYRQILGQKVEFLVSFYNNEISEKSEIFDDQFSVERPDGSNFTLKIRSTKLEDSAMYFCASSLTGRNTEAFFGQGTRLTVV.

This rearrangement joins TRBV5-6 to TRBJ1-5; TRBD1 agrees at 10 bases. The V gene's germline CDR1 is SGHDT and CDR2 YYEEEE. Trimming at V came to 1 base and at J to 1 base, leaving 8 bases not matched to a gene. CDR3 size: 18 residues. The CDR3 reads CASSLLRDRGGSNQPQHF. The CDR3 region has the DNA TGTGCCAGCAGCTTGCTTAGGGACAGGGGAGGGAGCAATCAGCCCCAGCATTTT.

This chain links TRBV5-1 with TRBJ2-6; TRBD2 might be the D (5 bases). Germline CDR1 SGHRS, CDR2 YFSETQ. This CDR3 comprises 17 residues. Trimming left V 0 bases short and J 0 bases short, with 10 bases between. This chain's CDR3 is CASSLDRTSSGANVLTF. The CDR3 bases are TGCGCCAGCAGCTTGGACCGAACTAGCTCTGGGGCCAACGTCCTGACTTTC. The full variable domain, completed using reference TRBV5-1 and TRBJ2-6, is KAGVTQTPRYLIKTRGQQVTLSCSPISGHRSVSWYQQTPGQGLQFLFEYFSETQRNKGNFPGRFSGRQFSNSRSEMNVSTLELGDSALYLCASSLDRTSSGANVLTFGAGSRLTVL.

The chain links TRBV27 to TRBJ1-1, with 9 bases lining up with TRBD1. This CDR3 comprises 13 residues. Trimming took 4 bases from V and 4 from J; bases not matched to a gene: 1. Germline CDR1 MNHEY, CDR2 SMNVEV (reference sequence). This CDR3 reads CASSWDRVTEAFF. The DNA for the CDR3 is TGTGCCAGCAGTTGGGACAGGGTCACTGAAGCTTTCTTT.

The V and J genes are TRBV5-4 and TRBJ2-1; 12 nucleotides agree with TRBD2. V was pared by 4 bases and J by 10 bases, with 9 bases of the junction left unmatched. The CDR3 totals 15 residues. Per the germline V gene, CDR1 is SGHNT and CDR2 is YYREEE (reference sequence). CDR3 protein: CASSPPSGRAEEQFF. The CDR3 bases are TGTGCCAGCAGCCCACCTAGCGGGAGGGCTGAGGAGCAGTTCTTC.

This clone showed up just a few times. The chain recombines TRBV6-5 with TRBJ2-7; 10 bases align to TRBD1. The V gene's germline CDR1 is MNHEY and CDR2 SVGAGI. The trim removed 7 bases at V and 4 bases at J, leaving 7 bases unmatched. The CDR3 contains 14 residues. The CDR3 region has the DNA TGTGCCAGCACCCGACAGGGGGCAGGATACGAGCAGTACTTC. Translation: CASTRQGAGYEQYF.

The chain is built from TRBV6-6 and TRBJ2-2; TRBD1 agrees at 8 bases. The germline V gene has CDR1 MNHNY and CDR2 SVGAGI (reference sequence). The CDR3 is 16 residues long. The V segment lost 6 bases and the J segment 1 base; nucleotides outside the gene matches: 7. The CDR3 loop is CASRKTGTGNTGELFF. The CDR3 DNA follows: TGTGCCAGCAGAAAAACCGGGACAGGGAACACCGGGGAGCTGTTTTTT.

The chain joins TRBV5-8 to TRBJ2-1, with 11 positions matching TRBD1. V lost 2 bases to trimming and J lost 7 bases; unmatched junction nucleotides: 5. Germline V lookup: CDR1 SGHTS, CDR2 YDEGEE. This CDR3 is built from 15 residues. The CDR3: CASSFTGTGGNEQFF. The CDR3, as DNA: TGTGCCAGCAGCTTTACCGGGACAGGGGGAAATGAGCAGTTCTTC. Filled out from reference TRBV5-8 and TRBJ2-1, the complete variable domain reads EAGVTQSPTHLIKTRGQQATLRCSPISGHTSVYWYQQALGLGLQFLLWYDEGEERNRGNFPPRFSGRQFPNYSSELNVNALELEDSALYLCASSFTGTGGNEQFFGPGTRLTVL.

The CDR3 DNA reads as TGTGCCAGAAGCCCGGACAGGGAAAATGAAAAACTGTTTTTT. This translates into CARSPDRENEKLFF. V gene TRBV5-3 combines with J gene TRBJ1-4; 8 nucleotides match TRBD1. TRBV5-3 qualifies as an ORF whose function is uncertain. CDR3 length equals 14 residues. The junction had 4 bases not matched to a gene; V was cut back by 4 bases and J by 5 bases.

This chain joins TRBV27 and TRBJ2-7; TRBD1 matches 8 bases. CDR1 MNHEY and CDR2 SMNVEV come from the germline V gene (reference sequence). J was trimmed by 6 bases and V by 2 bases; bases with no gene match: 9. The CDR3 sequence is 15 residues long. This CDR3 reads CASSLRQGARGEQYF. CDR3 in DNA: TGTGCCAGCAGTTTACGGCAGGGGGCGCGGGGCGAGCAGTACTTC.

This rearrangement joins TRBV30 to TRBJ1-2, with 10 positions matching TRBD1. Germline CDR1 is GTSNPN and CDR2 is SVGIG (reference sequence). This CDR3 contains 16 residues. V was clipped by 1 base and J by 4 bases; unmatched bases: 9. Written as DNA, the CDR3 is TGTGCCTGGAGTGGGTCTCCGGGACAGGGGATCTATGGCTACACCTTC. It codes for CAWSGSPGQGIYGYTF.

This chain uses TRBV7-8 with TRBJ1-3; TRBD1 agrees at 7 bases. V gave up 0 bases and J gave up 4 bases; unmatched junction bases: 6. Looked up from germline, CDR1 is SGHVS and CDR2 is FQNEAQ. The CDR3 consists of 16 residues. The CDR3 DNA follows: TGTGCCAGCAGCTTAGCTCGGGGGACAGTCGGAAACACCATATATTTT. It codes for CASSLARGTVGNTIYF. The full variable domain, its missing parts supplied by reference TRBV7-8 and TRBJ1-3, is GAGVSQSPRYKVAKRGQDVALRCDPISGHVSLFWYQQALGQGPEFLTYFQNEAQLDKSGLPSDRFFAERPEGSVSTLKIQRTQQEDSAVYLCASSLARGTVGNTIYFGEGSWLTVV.

The chain joins TRBV5-1 to TRBJ1-6, with 10 bases aligning to TRBD1. CDR1 and CDR2 from the germline V gene are SGHRS and YFSETQ. V was clipped by 0 bases and J by 13 bases; unmatched bases: 7. The length of the CDR3 is 15 residues. CDR3 amino acids: CASSLGGTGDAPLHF. CDR3 nucleotide sequence: TGCGCCAGCAGCTTGGGAGGGACAGGGGATGCGCCCCTCCACTTT. Full variable domain (remainder filled in from reference TRBV5-1 and TRBJ1-6): KAGVTQTPRYLIKTRGQQVTLSCSPISGHRSVSWYQQTPGQGLQFLFEYFSETQRNKGNFPGRFSGRQFSNSRSEMNVSTLELGDSALYLCASSLGGTGDAPLHFGNGTRLTVT.

The chain joins TRBV6-5 to TRBJ1-1; 7 bases are shared with TRBD1. J lost 1 base, V lost 5 bases, and 7 bases had no gene match. The germline V gene has CDR1 MNHEY and CDR2 SVGAGI. The CDR3 loop spans 15 amino acids. CDR3 protein: CASSASDRSNTEAFF. The DNA for the CDR3 is TGTGCCAGCAGTGCCTCGGACAGGTCGAACACTGAAGCTTTCTTT.

This chain uses TRBV2 with TRBJ1-6; no reliable D call. Trimming took 3 bases from V and 8 from J, leaving 14 bases between them. Germline V gene sequence: CDR1 SNHLY, CDR2 FYNNEI. The CDR3 is 15 amino acids. The CDR3 coding sequence is TGTGCCAGCAGTGATGAGGGAACAAACTATTCACCCCTCCACTTT. The encoded protein is CASSDEGTNYSPLHF.

This clone appeared a single time. V usage is TRBV18 and J usage is TRBJ2-7; 8 positions agree with TRBD1. This CDR3 spans 14 amino acids. Germline lookup yields CDR1 KGHSH and CDR2 LQKENI. With V trimmed by 5 bases and J by 3 bases, 6 bases remained unmatched. The CDR3 DNA reads as TGTGCCAGCTCAGGTCCGGGACAGGACTACGAGCAGTACTTC. This encodes CASSGPGQDYEQYF.

This rearrangement joins TRBV5-1 to TRBJ2-7; 12 positions agree with TRBD1. The CDR3 loop spans 14 amino acids. Trimming at V came to 4 bases and at J to 9 bases, leaving 8 bases not matched to a gene. Germline CDR1 SGHRS, CDR2 YFSETQ. The CDR3 protein is CASSMGQGAETQYF. In DNA form, the CDR3 reads TGCGCCAGCAGCATGGGACAGGGGGCAGAGACGCAGTACTTC.

V gene TRBV5-1 combines with J gene TRBJ1-1, with unresolved D. In germline, CDR1 is SGHRS, CDR2 YFSETQ. CDR3 length: 15 amino acids. Trimming took off 0 bases at V and 0 bases at J, with 9 bases between the two ends. In DNA form, the CDR3 reads TGCGCCAGCAGCTTGGTGGCAGGAATGAACACTGAAGCTTTCTTT. Translating gives CASSLVAGMNTEAFF.

This clone was detected only a few times. V and J are TRBV28 and TRBJ2-7, with D possibly TRBD2 on 5 matching bases. Germline V gene lookup returns CDR1 MDHEN and CDR2 SYDVKM. The CDR3 has 15 amino acids. Trimming took off 3 bases at V and 4 bases at J, with 16 bases between the two ends. The CDR3 bases are TGTGCCAGCAGTTTCTCGTTCGGGGTATCTTACGAGCAGTACTTC. This sequence encodes CASSFSFGVSYEQYF.

The CDR3 nucleotides are TGTGCCAGCAGTTATCCAGATACGCAGTATTTT. Translating it yields CASSYPDTQYF. The chain combines TRBV7-9 with TRBJ2-3, with no clear D. The CDR3 runs 11 residues. Per the germline V gene, CDR1 is SEHNR and CDR2 is FQNEAQ (reference sequence). V lost 6 bases and J lost 4, with 5 bases in between. Full variable domain (missing parts from reference TRBV7-9 and TRBJ2-3): DTGVSQNPRHKITKRGQNVTFRCDPISEHNRLYWYRQTLGQGPEFLTYFQNEAQLEKSRLLSDRFSAERPKGSFSTLEIQRTEQGDSAMYLCASSYPDTQYFGPGTRLTVL.